These 27 T cell receptor beta chains originate from one sample sequenced in a study of shared clonotypes between healthy human individuals. Sequencing was performed with immunoSEQ multiplex PCR; in TCRdb, only in-frame clones are kept and a portion is missing. This sample yields 1.5 million to 1.9 million clones, of which 95% to 99% are seen a single time; approximately 0.44% belongs to the top ten. Sequenced input: naive CD4+ T cells sorted from blood. The subset denotes: CD45RA+ positively selected. The receptors here all came from a man younger than 40 in good health.

This chain connects TRBV7-9 to TRBJ2-5, with 7 bases aligning to TRBD2. From germline, CDR1 is SEHNR and CDR2 FQNEAQ (reference sequence). This CDR3 has 14 residues. V was pared by 7 bases and J by 1 base, with 6 bases of the junction left unmatched. CDR3: CASTRGEGQETQYF. CDR3 in DNA: TGTGCCAGCACCCGGGGGGAGGGCCAAGAGACCCAGTACTTC.

The rearrangement uses TRBV7-9 and TRBJ2-1, with D unresolved. The CDR3 is 15 residues long. Between the trimmed V and J ends, which lost 5 bases and 4 bases, there was a span of 15 bases. CDR1 and CDR2 (germline): SEHNR, FQNEAQ (reference sequence). The CDR3 loop reads CASSPDRKVYNEQFF. The CDR3 DNA reads TGTGCCAGCAGCCCCGACCGGAAAGTATACAATGAGCAGTTCTTC.

The chain employs TRBV7-9 and TRBJ1-4; the D gene is possibly TRBD1 (6 bases). V shed 7 bases and J shed 5 bases, with 14 bases lying between them. CDR3 length: 14 amino acids. From germline, CDR1 is SEHNR and CDR2 FQNEAQ (reference sequence). The CDR3 nucleotides are TGTGCCAGCAACGGGGGCAGTTTCAATGAAAAACTGTTTTTT. Translated, it gives CASNGGSFNEKLFF. The full variable domain, with the rest looked up from reference TRBV7-9 and TRBJ1-4, is DTGVSQNPRHKITKRGQNVTFRCDPISEHNRLYWYRQTLGQGPEFLTYFQNEAQLEKSRLLSDRFSAERPKGSFSTLEIQRTEQGDSAMYLCASNGGSFNEKLFFGSGTQLSVL.

This sequence joins TRBV10-3 and TRBJ1-4; possible D gene TRBD1, 6 bases. CDR3 length: 18 residues. Germline V lookup: CDR1 ENHRY, CDR2 SYGVKD. The V gene lost 0 bases and the J gene lost 1 base, with 15 bases spanning the gap. CDR3 residues: CAISESLVRGQTNEKLFF. The DNA for the CDR3 is TGTGCCATCAGTGAGTCCCTTGTCCGGGGGCAAACTAATGAAAAACTGTTTTTT.

This clone was observed a single time. CDR3 sequence: CASSIDASGSSYEQYF. For the CDR3, the DNA is TGTGCCAGTAGTATAGATGCTAGTGGGTCCTCCTACGAGCAGTACTTC. The J gene is TRBJ2-7, the V gene TRBV19; D remains unclear. CDR1 is LNHDA, CDR2 SQIVND, per germline (reference sequence). The CDR3 consists of 16 residues. V was clipped by 0 bases and J by 0 bases, with 12 bases between them.

The CDR3 here is CASSPDRGSQPQHF. DNA for the CDR3: TGTGCCAGTAGTCCGGACAGGGGGAGTCAGCCCCAGCATTTT. This chain uses TRBV19 with TRBJ1-5; TRBD1 matches at 10 bases. V dropped 5 bases and J dropped 6; count of bases not matched to a gene: 4. The CDR3 covers 14 residues. From germline, CDR1 is LNHDA and CDR2 SQIVND (reference sequence).

This chain connects TRBV6-5 to TRBJ1-5; D may be TRBD1 (5 bases). Germline CDR1 reads MNHEY; CDR2 reads SVGAGI. This CDR3 contains 14 residues. The V end was cut by 2 bases, the J end by 4 bases, with 9 bases between. CDR3 loop: CASSYGRGNQPQHF. The CDR3 DNA reads TGTGCCAGCAGTTACGGGAGGGGTAATCAGCCCCAGCATTTT.

Concerning this clone: The sample holds other DNA sequences that translate to the same CDR3. CDR3 amino acids: CASSPRDSYEQYF. The CDR3 DNA is TGTGCCAGCAGTCCGAGGGATTCCTACGAGCAGTACTTC. The V gene is TRBV2, the J gene TRBJ2-7; a weak D match, TRBD2 (5 bases). V lost 5 bases and J 1 base, leaving 9 bases between the germline ends. Germline values: CDR1 SNHLY, CDR2 FYNNEI. The CDR3 length is 13 residues.

This rearrangement joins TRBV4-1 to TRBJ2-1; D not resolved. Germline CDR1 is MGHRA and CDR2 is YSYEKL. The V and J ends lost 4 bases and 7 bases respectively, with 17 bases between them. CDR3 length: 15 amino acids. For the CDR3, the DNA is TGCGCCAGCAGCCTCCTCGGGCTAGAAGTAAATGAGCAGTTCTTC. Translating gives CASSLLGLEVNEQFF.

The chain joins TRBV7-2 to TRBJ1-5, with D unclear. V gave up 4 bases and J gave up 5 bases, with 12 bases separating them. CDR1 and CDR2 (germline): SGHTA, FQGNSA. The CDR3 spans 14 residues. The CDR3, as DNA: TGTGCCAGCAGCTCTGGACGCCCCTATCAGCCCCAGCATTTT. Translation: CASSSGRPYQPQHF.

This clone was seen only once. The chain carries TRBV29-1 and TRBJ2-5; D tentatively reads TRBD1 or TRBD2 (5 bases each). Per the germline V gene, CDR1 is SQVTM and CDR2 is ANQGSEA. The CDR3 extends over 11 amino acids. V shed 3 bases and J shed 7 bases, with 9 bases lying between them. CDR3 region: CSVDWGRTQYF. As DNA, the CDR3 is TGCAGCGTTGATTGGGGGAGGACCCAGTACTTC.

The genes are TRBV4-1 and TRBJ2-2; tentative D call: TRBD2 (7 bases). Trimming cost V 5 bases and J 4 bases, with 23 bases left between them. The length of the CDR3 is 18 residues. Germline CDR1 reads MGHRA; CDR2 reads YSYEKL. CDR3 nucleotides: TGCGCCAGCAGCTTCAGGCACGGACAGATAGCGGGCACCGGGGAGCTGTTTTTT. As protein: CASSFRHGQIAGTGELFF.

The J gene is TRBJ2-7, the V gene TRBV7-2, with D possibly TRBD2 on 6 matching bases. Germline CDR1 and CDR2: SGHTA and FQGNSA. The CDR3 spans 16 residues. Trimming cost V 2 bases and J 0 bases, with 14 bases left between them. DNA for the CDR3: TGTGCCAGCAGCTTACGACGGGGGATTCGCTCCTACGAGCAGTACTTC. Its translation is CASSLRRGIRSYEQYF.

The chain links TRBV7-2 to TRBJ2-5, with D perhaps matching TRBD1 (5 bases). The CDR3 extends over 14 amino acids. Germline V gene data show CDR1 as SGHTA and CDR2 as FQGNSA. Trimming took 5 bases from V and 5 from J, leaving 15 bases between them. In DNA, the CDR3 is TGTGCCAGCAGCCTAAACCCCCCAGGGGAGACCCAGTACTTC. It specifies CASSLNPPGETQYF.

This clone was recorded only once. The chain joins TRBV5-1 to TRBJ2-5; 12 bases align to TRBD2. Germline V gene lookup returns CDR1 SGHRS and CDR2 YFSETQ. Trimming at V came to 0 bases and at J to 5 bases, leaving 8 bases not matched to a gene. This CDR3 has 17 residues. CDR3 DNA sequence: TGCGCCAGCAGCTTGGGACTAGCGGGAGTGGGGGCTGAGACCCAGTACTTC. Translating gives CASSLGLAGVGAETQYF. The full variable domain, with the rest looked up from reference TRBV5-1 and TRBJ2-5, is KAGVTQTPRYLIKTRGQQVTLSCSPISGHRSVSWYQQTPGQGLQFLFEYFSETQRNKGNFPGRFSGRQFSNSRSEMNVSTLELGDSALYLCASSLGLAGVGAETQYFGPGTRLLVL.

The CDR3 region is CSAENNEQFF. CDR3 DNA: TGCAGTGCGGAAAACAATGAGCAGTTCTTC. The chain joins TRBV20-1 to TRBJ2-1; D not certain. There are 10 residues in the CDR3. V lost 6 bases and J lost 5, with 5 bases in between. The germline V gene encodes CDR1 DFQATT and CDR2 SNEGSKA (reference sequence).

The chain employs TRBV9 and TRBJ2-1; D unresolved. V was trimmed by 0 bases and J by 3 bases, leaving 7 bases between them. The CDR3 is made up of 14 amino acids. Per the germline V gene, CDR1 is SGDLS and CDR2 is YYNGEE. Here the CDR3 reads CASSVGLVYNEQFF. As DNA, the CDR3 is TGTGCCAGCAGCGTAGGGTTGGTCTACAATGAGCAGTTCTTC.

The chain joins TRBV7-3 to TRBJ1-2, with 10 nucleotides matching TRBD1. Germline trimming cut 1 base from V and 6 bases from J; bases unmatched to any gene: 5. The CDR3 totals 15 residues. Germline CDR1 and CDR2: SGHTA and FQGTGA. In nucleotides, the CDR3 is TGTGCCAGCAGCTTAATTCGGACAGGGGGGAATGGCTACACCTTC. Its translation: CASSLIRTGGNGYTF.

In DNA, the CDR3 is TGTGCCAGCAGCTTTACTAAAAACTACGAGCAGTACTTC. Its translation: CASSFTKNYEQYF. The chain joins TRBV6-6 to TRBJ2-7, with D uncertain. Germline loops: CDR1 MNHNY, CDR2 SVGAGI (reference sequence). V lost 6 bases to trimming and J lost 3 bases, with 12 bases between them. The CDR3 spans 13 residues.

The genes are TRBV19 and TRBJ2-7; D uncertain. The CDR3 sequence is 14 residues long. The germline CDR1 and CDR2 sequences are LNHDA and SQIVND (reference sequence). Trimming took 5 bases from V and 0 from J, leaving 11 bases between them. CDR3 in amino acids: CASSSGRSSYEQYF. DNA for the CDR3: TGTGCCAGTAGTTCAGGCAGAAGCTCCTACGAGCAGTACTTC.

This chain connects TRBV11-3 to TRBJ2-2, with 7 bases aligning to TRBD2. This CDR3 comprises 16 residues. Germline V CDR1 and CDR2: SGHNT, YENEEA. V lost 1 base to trimming and J lost 6 bases; unmatched junction nucleotides: 8. The CDR3 region has the DNA TGTGCCAGCAGCTTAGGGCTGGTGGGAGGGCCCGGGGAGCTGTTTTTT. Protein product: CASSLGLVGGPGELFF.

The chain couples TRBV18 to TRBJ2-3; TRBD1 aligns across 9 bases. This CDR3 is 18 amino acids long. Per germline, CDR1 KGHSH and CDR2 LQKENI. Trimming removed 6 bases from V and 4 bases from J; junction bases left unmatched: 17. This CDR3 reads CASSRMDVRDRVSDTQYF. CDR3 coding DNA: TGTGCCAGCTCCCGAATGGACGTCCGGGACAGGGTTTCAGATACGCAGTATTTT.

The chain has TRBV6-1 and TRBJ2-1; tentatively, D is TRBD2 (6 bases). The CDR3 is 14 residues long. The V gene lost 6 bases and the J gene lost 9 bases, with 18 bases spanning the gap. Germline lookup yields CDR1 MNHNS and CDR2 SASEGT. In DNA, the CDR3 is TGTGCCAGCAGGGGAGGAGGGGTCACAAGTGAGCAGTTCTTC. Protein product: CASRGGGVTSEQFF.

This clone is a singleton in its sample. This chain connects TRBV14 to TRBJ2-5, with D unresolved. Trimming stripped 0 bases from V and 9 bases from J, with 11 bases between. The CDR3 has 13 residues. CDR1 and CDR2 (germline): SGHDN, FVKESK. The CDR3: CASSQELPRPQYF. The DNA of the CDR3 is TGTGCCAGCAGCCAAGAGCTCCCAAGACCCCAGTACTTC.

The chain joins TRBV28 to TRBJ2-1, with 7 bases that match TRBD2. Per germline, CDR1 MDHEN and CDR2 SYDVKM. The V segment lost 5 bases and the J segment 9 bases; nucleotides outside the gene matches: 16. The CDR3 has 16 amino acids. This CDR3 is CASSPPRGREFGEQFF. The DNA of the CDR3 is TGTGCCAGCAGTCCCCCCCGAGGGCGGGAGTTCGGTGAGCAGTTCTTC.

The chain carries TRBV30 and TRBJ1-1, with a weak D call TRBD1 (6 bases). Germline assignment: CDR1 GTSNPN and CDR2 SVGIG (reference sequence). The V gene lost 0 bases and the J gene lost 0 bases, with 17 bases spanning the gap. CDR3 length: 17 residues. The CDR3 DNA reads TGTGCCTGGAGTGTCGTTCACAGGGATCCCATGAACACTGAAGCTTTCTTT. Its protein product is CAWSVVHRDPMNTEAFF.

V gene TRBV11-2 combines with J gene TRBJ2-4; D call uncertain. CDR1 and CDR2 (germline): SGHAT, FQNNGV. The V end was cut by 3 bases, the J end by 2 bases, with 5 bases between. The CDR3 length is 13 residues. The CDR3 region is CASSLGSKNIQYF. The CDR3 DNA sequence: TGTGCCAGCAGCTTGGGATCCAAAAACATTCAGTACTTC.